Each of the 9 T cell receptor beta chains below was sequenced from the same sample in a study of regulatory T cells in long-lasting Graves disease. Assembly of TCR beta libraries relied on iRepertoire HTBI primers together with Arm-PCR of CDR3 regions. MiXCR, run by TCRdb on the multiplex PCR reads, gives a single entry per CDR3 protein. Here the sample spans hundreds of thousands of distinct CDR3 sequences, around 15% being singletons. Time point defined: newly diagnosed GD, antithyroid drugs for less than 3 months. Preparation of the TCR library used RNA extracted from PBMCs. These same data were also listed under a study on T cells in Graves' hyperthyroidism and ophthalmopathy.

The material was peripheral blood mononuclear cells (PBMCs), obtained at new diagnosis, from a patient treated with antithyroid drugs. These receptors came from a woman under 40 with Graves disease.

This clonotype has at least ten counts. The V gene is TRBV20-1, the J gene TRBJ2-3; 7 bases are a match to TRBD2. CDR3 length: 13 amino acids. Germline assignment: CDR1 DFQATT and CDR2 SNEGSKA (reference sequence). Trimming at V came to 5 bases and at J to 2 bases, leaving 4 bases not matched to a gene. As DNA, the CDR3 is TGCAGTGCTGCCAGCGGGAACACAGATACGCAGTATTTT. Its translation: CSAASGNTDTQYF.

In this sample, this clonotype turned up many times. The chain has TRBV5-5 and TRBJ2-1, with D tentatively TRBD2 (5 bases). Looked up from germline, CDR1 is SGHKS and CDR2 is YYEKEE (reference sequence). V lost 10 bases and J lost 4, with 12 bases in between. The CDR3 is made up of 12 amino acids. CDR3 loop: CAGGRMYNEQFF. DNA for the CDR3: TGTGCCGGAGGCAGGATGTACAATGAGCAGTTCTTC.

The chain recombines TRBV27 with TRBJ2-1; possibly TRBD2 for D (5 bases). Germline assignment: CDR1 MNHEY and CDR2 SMNVEV (reference sequence). V was clipped by 4 bases and J by 0 bases, with 13 bases between them. The CDR3 has 16 residues. The CDR3 coding sequence is TGTGCCAGCAGTTACTCGAAACGGGACTCCTACAATGAGCAGTTCTTC. Protein: CASSYSKRDSYNEQFF.

In regard to this clonotype: This probably arose from a read error, given a far larger clone one base away. The J gene is TRBJ2-4, the V gene TRBV14, with 8 nucleotides matching TRBD2. The better agreement between TRBJ2-1 and the DNA end casts doubt on the J call. Germline values: CDR1 SGHDN, CDR2 FVKESK. The CDR3 is 13 residues long. The CDR3 is CASTQGLVGTQFF. The CDR3 bases are TGTGCCAGCACCCAGGGACTAGTCGGGACCCAGTTCTTC.

In this sample, this clonotype turned up a few times. Germline is not matched at one junction end, which may reflect a read error. The V and J genes are TRBV6-9 and TRBJ2-1, with 11 bases lining up with TRBD2. Germline values: CDR1 MNHGY, CDR2 SVAAGI. The CDR3 totals 16 residues. The CDR3 region has the DNA TGTGCCGGCAGTTACGGTCTAGCGGGAGGTAGCTATGAGCAGTTCTTC. Encoded protein: CAGSYGLAGGSYEQFF.

This clonotype occurred a few times. The CDR3 protein is CASSSILTGARETQYF. The CDR3 coding sequence is TGTGCCAGCAGTTCGATACTAACAGGGGCGCGGGAGACCCAGTACTTC. The V gene is TRBV27, the J gene TRBJ2-5; TRBD1 matches 7 bases. This CDR3 is built from 16 residues. V trimming: 4 bases; J trimming: 5 bases; junction bases outside the gene matches: 13. Germline V gives CDR1 MNHEY, CDR2 SMNVEV (reference sequence).

This clonotype was seen many times. This sequence joins TRBV27 and TRBJ2-3; D uncertain. The V gene lost 6 bases and the J gene lost 0 bases, with 7 bases spanning the gap. Germline V gene sequence: CDR1 MNHEY, CDR2 SMNVEV (reference sequence). The CDR3 has 13 residues. CDR3 sequence reads: CASRATSTDTQYF. CDR3 sequence (DNA): TGTGCCAGCAGGGCCACTAGCACAGATACGCAGTATTTT.

This clonotype was picked up a small number of times. The chain is built from TRBV19 and TRBJ2-1, with 7 bases identical to TRBD2. The CDR3 runs to 14 residues. The germline gives CDR1 LNHDA, CDR2 SQIVND (reference sequence). The V and J ends lost 4 bases and 6 bases, in that order; junction bases with no gene match: 6. The CDR3 coding sequence is TGTGCCAGTAGTAGGTGGGAGGGCCTCAATGAGCAGTTCTTC. It translates to CASSRWEGLNEQFF.

This clonotype has at least ten counts. In nucleotides, the CDR3 is TGTGCCAGCAGTTACTCCGGGCTCGGGCTTGGCAATGAGCAGTTCTTC. This encodes CASSYSGLGLGNEQFF. The genes are TRBV6-5 and TRBJ2-1, with D unresolved. Trimming removed 0 bases at V and 6 bases at J, with 15 bases between. This CDR3 has 16 amino acids. Germline CDR1 reads MNHEY; CDR2 reads SVGAGI.